This T cell receptor beta chain emerged from a study of blood T cell repertoires in COVID-19. Only in-frame clones appear in the TCRdb table, and some are missing; sequencing was by immunoSEQ multiplex PCR. The sample yields tens of thousands of clones, roughly nine tenths seen once. This sequence was found in a woman in her forties or fifties with COVID-19, enrolled during active disease. Sequencing input: peripheral blood.

The DNA for the CDR3 is TGTGCCAGCAGCGTAGGGAGTAGCGGGAGCGTCAATGAGCAGTTCTTC. This codes for CASSVGSSGSVNEQFF. V usage is TRBV9 and J usage is TRBJ2-1; 9 positions agree with TRBD2. J was trimmed by 6 bases and V by 0 bases; bases with no gene match: 7. CDR1 SGDLS and CDR2 YYNGEE come from the germline V gene. The CDR3 has 16 residues.